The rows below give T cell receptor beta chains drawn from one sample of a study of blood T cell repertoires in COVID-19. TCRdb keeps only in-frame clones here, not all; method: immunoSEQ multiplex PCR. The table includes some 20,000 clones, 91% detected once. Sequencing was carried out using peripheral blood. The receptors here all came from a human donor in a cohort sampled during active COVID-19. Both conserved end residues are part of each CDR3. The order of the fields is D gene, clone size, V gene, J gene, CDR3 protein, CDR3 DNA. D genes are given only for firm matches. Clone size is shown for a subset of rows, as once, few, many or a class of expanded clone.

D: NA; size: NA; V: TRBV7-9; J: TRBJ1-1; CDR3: CASSLPGGVNTEAFF; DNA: TGTGCCAGCAGCTTACCCGGGGGGGTGAACACTGAAGCTTTCTTT
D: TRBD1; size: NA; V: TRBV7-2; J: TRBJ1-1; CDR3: CASSRQGRFEAFF; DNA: TGTGCCAGCAGCAGACAGGGCCGTTTTGAAGCTTTCTTT
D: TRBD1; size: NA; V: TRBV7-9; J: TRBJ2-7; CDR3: CASSLRDRSSEQYF; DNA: TGTGCCAGCAGCTTACGGGACAGGTCTTCCGAGCAGTACTTC
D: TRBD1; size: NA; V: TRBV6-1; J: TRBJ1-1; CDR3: CASSEWRTGTFF; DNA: TGTGCCAGCAGTGAATGGCGGACAGGGACTTTCTTT
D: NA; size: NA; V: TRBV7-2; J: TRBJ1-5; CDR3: CASSLGENQPQHF; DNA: TGTGCCAGCAGCTTAGGGGAGAATCAGCCCCAGCATTTT
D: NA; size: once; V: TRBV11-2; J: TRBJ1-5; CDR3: CASSPFGVGNQPQHF; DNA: TGTGCCAGCAGCCCTTTCGGGGTAGGCAATCAGCCCCAGCATTTT
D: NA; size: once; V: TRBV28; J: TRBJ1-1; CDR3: CASRTTEPEAFF; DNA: TGTGCCAGCAGGACGACTGAACCTGAAGCTTTCTTT
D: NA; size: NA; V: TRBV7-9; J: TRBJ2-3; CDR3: CASSSHRGGSTDTQYF; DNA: TGTGCCAGCAGCTCGCACAGGGGGGGAAGCACAGATACGCAGTATTTT
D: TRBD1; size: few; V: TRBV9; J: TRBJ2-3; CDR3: CASSVATGGITDTQYF; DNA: TGTGCCAGCAGCGTAGCTACAGGGGGAATCACAGATACGCAGTATTTT
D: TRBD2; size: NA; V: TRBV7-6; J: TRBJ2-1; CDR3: CASSLRAGRPNEQFF; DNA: TGTGCCAGCAGCTTAAGAGCGGGACGCCCCAATGAGCAGTTCTTC
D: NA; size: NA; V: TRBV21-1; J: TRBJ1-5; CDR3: CASRTRNMDRGRQPQHF; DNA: TGTGCCAGCCGCACCCGTAATATGGACAGGGGACGCCAGCCCCAGCATTTT
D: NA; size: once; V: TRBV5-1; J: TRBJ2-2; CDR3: CASSFQGSNTGELFF; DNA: TGCGCCAGCAGCTTTCAGGGTTCGAACACCGGGGAGCTGTTTTTT
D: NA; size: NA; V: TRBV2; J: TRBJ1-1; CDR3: CASSVGPNTEAFF; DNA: TGTGCCAGCAGTGTTGGGCCGAACACTGAAGCTTTCTTT
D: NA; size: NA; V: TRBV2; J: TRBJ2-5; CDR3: CASSRLAVQETQYF; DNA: TGTGCCAGCAGTCGACTGGCGGTCCAAGAGACCCAGTACTTC